This T cell receptor beta chain appears in the sequencing data of a study of early stage breast cancer tumors. About this clone itself: One end of the junction fails to match germline, which may point to a read error.

Some clones are missing from TCRdb's copy, which holds only in-frame ones; the method was immunoSEQ multiplex PCR. The sample has about 29,000 clones; roughly 86% are singletons. This CDR3 contains 13 residues. CDR1 and CDR2 (germline): PRHDT, FYEKMQ (reference sequence). The specimen sequenced was blood. The source of this sequence is a person aged 50-59 years with breast cancer. The J gene is TRBJ2-5, the V gene TRBV13; D is unresolved. The CDR3 protein is CASSLGSQETQYF. CDR3 in DNA: TGTGCCAGCAGCCTAGGATCCCAAGAGACCCAGTACTTC.